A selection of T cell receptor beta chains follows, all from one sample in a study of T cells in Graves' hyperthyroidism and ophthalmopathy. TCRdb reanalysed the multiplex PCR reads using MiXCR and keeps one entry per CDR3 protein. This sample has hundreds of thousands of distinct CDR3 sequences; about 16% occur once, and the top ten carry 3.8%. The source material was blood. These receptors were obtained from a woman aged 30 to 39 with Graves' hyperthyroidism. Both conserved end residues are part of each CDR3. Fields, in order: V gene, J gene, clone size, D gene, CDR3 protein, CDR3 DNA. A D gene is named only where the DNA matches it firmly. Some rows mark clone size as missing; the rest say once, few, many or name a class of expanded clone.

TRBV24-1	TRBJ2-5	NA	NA	CATSELRSQETQYF	TGTGCCACCAGTGAACTACGGTCCCAAGAGACCCAGTACTTC
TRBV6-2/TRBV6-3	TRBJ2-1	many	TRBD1	CASSYSIGGEAPYNEQFF	TGTGCCAGCAGTTACTCGATAGGGGGCGAAGCCCCCTACAATGAGCAGTTCTTC
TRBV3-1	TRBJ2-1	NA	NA	CASSQELAQPHNEQFF	TGTGCCAGCAGCCAAGAATTAGCACAGCCCCACAATGAGCAGTTCTTC
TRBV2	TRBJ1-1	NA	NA	CASSWWQANTEAFF	TGTGCCAGCTCGTGGTGGCAGGCGAACACTGAAGCTTTCTTT
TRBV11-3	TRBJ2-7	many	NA	CASSLAGPTYEQYF	TGTGCCAGCAGCTTGGCAGGACCCACCTACGAGCAGTACTTC
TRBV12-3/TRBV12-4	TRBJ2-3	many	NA	CASRPPPGDTQYF	TGTGCCAGCAGGCCCCCTCCGGGAGATACGCAGTATTTT
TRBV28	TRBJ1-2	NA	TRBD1	CASSPGDSYYGYTF	TGTGCCAGCAGTCCGGGGGACAGTTACTATGGCTACACCTTC
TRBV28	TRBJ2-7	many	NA	CASSLRGGGSYEQYF	TGTGCCAGCAGTTTAAGGGGGGGGGGCTCCTACGAGCAGTACTTC
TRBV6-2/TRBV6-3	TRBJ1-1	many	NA	CASSYGEDQAFF	TGTGCCAGCAGTTACGGGGAGGACCAAGCTTTCTTT
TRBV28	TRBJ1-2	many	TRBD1	CASSYTGDYGYTF	TGTGCCAGCAGCTATACAGGGGACTATGGCTACACCTTC
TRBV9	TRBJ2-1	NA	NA	CASSVETEANEQFF	TGTGCCAGCAGCGTAGAGACAGAAGCCAATGAGCAGTTCTTC
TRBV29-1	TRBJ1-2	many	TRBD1	CSVAGQNYGYTF	TGCAGCGTTGCGGGACAGAACTATGGCTACACCTTC
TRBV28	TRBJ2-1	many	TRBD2	CASRAGLAGHSYNEQFF	TGTGCCAGCAGGGCGGGACTAGCGGGACACTCCTACAATGAGCAGTTCTTC
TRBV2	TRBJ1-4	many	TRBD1	CASTGHRGRAATNEKLFF	TGTGCCAGCACGGGTCACAGGGGGCGAGCTGCGACTAATGAAAAACTGTTTTTT
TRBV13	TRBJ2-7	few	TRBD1	CASSYPGQSIYEQYF	TGTGCCAGCAGCTACCCGGGACAGAGTATCTACGAGCAGTACTTC
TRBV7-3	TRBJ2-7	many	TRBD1	CASSSGRGPSYEQYF	TGTGCCAGCAGCTCGGGCAGGGGGCCTTCCTACGAGCAGTACTTC
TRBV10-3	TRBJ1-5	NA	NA	CAISAGNQPQHF	TGTGCCATCAGTGCCGGCAATCAGCCCCAGCATTTT
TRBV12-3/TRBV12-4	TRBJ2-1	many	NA	CASSPPGGRHNEQFF	TGTGCCAGCAGTCCTCCGGGGGGCCGGCACAATGAGCAGTTCTTC
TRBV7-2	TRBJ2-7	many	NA	CASSLRRTDYEQYF	TGTGCCAGCAGCCTCCGTAGGACAGACTACGAGCAGTACTTC
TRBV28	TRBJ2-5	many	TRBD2	CASRTSGNQETQYF	TGTGCCAGCCGGACTAGCGGGAATCAAGAGACCCAGTACTTC
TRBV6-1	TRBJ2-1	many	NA	CASSDGGGGYNEQFF	TGTGCCAGCAGTGACGGGGGCGGGGGTTACAATGAGCAGTTCTTC
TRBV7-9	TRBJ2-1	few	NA	CASSLVGGRSNEQFF	TGTGCCAGCAGCTTAGTTGGTGGGCGGTCCAATGAGCAGTTCTTC
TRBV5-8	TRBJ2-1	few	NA	CASSAGGSYNEQFF	TGTGCCAGCAGCGCTGGCGGCTCATACAATGAGCAGTTCTTC
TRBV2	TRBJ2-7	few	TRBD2	CASSRAGYLSYEQYF	TGTGCCAGCAGTCGAGCGGGATATCTCTCCTACGAGCAGTACTTC
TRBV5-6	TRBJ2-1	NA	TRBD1	CASTRDRGRGEQFF	TGTGCCAGCACCCGGGACAGGGGGAGAGGTGAGCAGTTCTTC
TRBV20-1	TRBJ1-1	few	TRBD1	CSARGGRTGNTEAFF	TGCAGTGCTAGAGGCGGGCGGACAGGGAACACTGAAGCTTTCTTT
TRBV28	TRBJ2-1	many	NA	CASSSARRGWGDEQFF	TGTGCCAGCAGTTCCGCCCGCCGGGGGTGGGGCGATGAGCAGTTCTTC
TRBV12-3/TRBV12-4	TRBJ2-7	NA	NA	CASSSPGTSPEQYF	TGTGCCAGCAGTTCGCCCGGGACATCCCCCGAGCAGTACTTC
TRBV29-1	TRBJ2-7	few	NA	CSVDPGGDREYF	TGCAGCGTTGATCCGGGGGGGGACAGGGAGTACTTC
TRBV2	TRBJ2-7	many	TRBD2	CASNGGFDEQYF	TGTGCCAGCAACGGGGGGTTCGACGAGCAGTACTTC
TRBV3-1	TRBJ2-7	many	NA	CASSQVDSYEQYF	TGTGCCAGCAGCCAAGTTGACTCCTACGAGCAGTACTTC
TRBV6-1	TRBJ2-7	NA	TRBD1	CASSYSQGAYEQYF	TGTGCCAGCAGTTATTCACAGGGGGCATACGAGCAGTACTTC
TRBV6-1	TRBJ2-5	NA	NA	CASSEHTVVGETQYF	TGTGCCAGCAGTGAACATACGGTGGTAGGGGAGACCCAGTACTTC
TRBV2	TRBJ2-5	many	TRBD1	CASSEDRAATETQYF	TGTGCCAGCAGTGAGGACAGGGCGGCGACGGAGACCCAGTACTTC
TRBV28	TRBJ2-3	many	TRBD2	CASSLPLAGVSNTQYF	TGTGCCAGCAGCCTCCCACTAGCGGGAGTTTCAAATACGCAGTATTTT
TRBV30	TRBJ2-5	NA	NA	CAWIRGRHGGETQYF	TGTGCCTGGATTCGGGGGAGACACGGGGGAGAGACCCAGTACTTC
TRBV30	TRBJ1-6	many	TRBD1	CAWRNRGGDVSPLHF	TGTGCCTGGAGAAACAGGGGCGGAGATGTGTCACCCCTCCACTTT
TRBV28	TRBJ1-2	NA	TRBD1	CASSSTGVLSLYGSAF	TGTGCCAGCAGTTCGACAGGGGTCCTGTCCCTATATGGCTCCGCCTTC
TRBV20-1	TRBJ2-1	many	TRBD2	CSATGLAGAGEQFF	TGCAGTGCTACAGGACTAGCGGGAGCAGGTGAGCAGTTCTTC
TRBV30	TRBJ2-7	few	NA	CACFSRDNYEQYF	TGTGCCTGTTTTTCTCGGGACAACTACGAGCAGTACTTC
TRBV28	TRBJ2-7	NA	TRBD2	CASSFGGDINAYEQYF	TGTGCCAGCAGTTTCGGGGGGGACATCAATGCCTACGAGCAGTACTTC
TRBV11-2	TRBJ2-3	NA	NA	CASSPIASTDTQYF	TGTGCCAGCAGCCCCATCGCTAGCACAGATACGCAGTATTTT
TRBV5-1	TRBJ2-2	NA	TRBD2	CASSFGLGSNTGELFF	TGCGCCAGCAGCTTTGGACTAGGGTCGAACACCGGGGAGCTGTTTTTT
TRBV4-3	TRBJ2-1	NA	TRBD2	CASSRNSGVYNEQFF	TGCGCCAGCAGCCGGAATAGCGGGGTCTACAATGAGCAGTTCTTC
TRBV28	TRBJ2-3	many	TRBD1	CASSSQGMISLTDTQYF	TGTGCCAGCAGTTCACAGGGGATGATCAGCCTCACAGATACGCAGTATTTT
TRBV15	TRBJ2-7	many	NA	CATSRLNRAGEQYF	TGTGCCACCAGCAGATTGAACAGGGCAGGCGAGCAGTACTTC
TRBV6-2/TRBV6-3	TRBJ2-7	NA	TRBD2	CASSYSPSGATYEQYF	TGTGCCAGCAGTTATTCCCCCAGCGGGGCGACCTACGAGCAGTACTTC
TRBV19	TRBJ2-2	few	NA	CASSILANTGELFF	TGTGCCAGTAGTATACTGGCGAACACCGGGGAGCTGTTTTTT
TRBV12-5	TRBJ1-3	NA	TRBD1	CASGLVVNKRGQDSGNTIYF	TGTGCTAGTGGTTTGGTCGTGAACAAAAGGGGGCAGGACTCTGGAAACACCATATATTTT
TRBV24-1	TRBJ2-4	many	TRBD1	CATQGTEQNIQYF	TGTGCCACCCAAGGGACAGAGCAAAACATTCAGTACTTC
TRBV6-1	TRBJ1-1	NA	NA	CASSEPYQNTEAFF	TGTGCCAGCAGTGAACCCTACCAGAACACTGAAGCTTTCTTT
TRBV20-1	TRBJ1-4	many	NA	CSASGGLYEKLFF	TGCAGTGCAAGTGGGGGATTGTATGAAAAACTGTTTTTT
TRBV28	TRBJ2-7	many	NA	CASSLPAGVEQYF	TGTGCCAGCAGTTTGCCGGCAGGGGTCGAGCAGTACTTC
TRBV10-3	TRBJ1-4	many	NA	CAISEIGRSQDGKLFF	TGTGCCATCAGTGAGATAGGCCGTTCACAGGATGGAAAACTGTTTTTT
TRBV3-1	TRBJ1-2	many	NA	CASSLQGHSGYTF	TGTGCCAGCAGCCTACAAGGTCACTCGGGCTACACCTTC
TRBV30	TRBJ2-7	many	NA	CAWSVQGYEQYF	TGTGCCTGGAGTGTACAGGGCTACGAGCAGTACTTC